The clone carrying this T cell receptor (beta chain) was detected ten times or more. The antigen is unknown. Library preparation (for TCRbeta) was performed with unique molecular identifiers. In TCRdb, the PCR reads were re-called with MiXCR into one record per CDR3 protein. The table includes some 150,000 distinct CDR3 sequences, around 10% detected once. V dropped 5 bases and J dropped 5 bases, with 7 bases sitting between them. Per the germline V gene, CDR1 is DFQATT and CDR2 is SNEGSKA (reference sequence). This CDR3 comprises 10 residues. This sample stems from a study of T-cell reconstitution after alpha-beta-depleted transplantation in children. Study-level results: At the one-year point after transplant, T-cell counts and TCRbeta diversity were found to come mostly from T cells that had been newly produced.

The source is a female patient aged 2 to 10 who had a stem cell transplant for congenital amegakaryocytic thrombocytopenia, so the T cells may come from the graft donor. This sample comprised PBMCs, mostly from graft donor cells, obtained 180 days after TCRalphabeta/CD19-depleted stem cell transplant. The chain carries TRBV20-1 and TRBJ2-7; the D gene could be TRBD1 or TRBD2 (5 bases each). The CDR3 coding sequence is TGCAGTGCTGGGGGTCACGAGCAGTACTTC. As protein: CSAGGHEQYF.